This TCR beta chain emerged from a study of Graves' ophthalmopathy and Graves' hyperthyroidism. Study overall: Peripheral blood (taken before any treatment) was collected at initial diagnosis. Overall study findings and caveats: A model built from 13 signatures distinguished ophthalmopathy from stable hyperthyroidism with 87.88% sensitivity and around 78% specificity.

Points on this clonotype: Its antigen is as yet unknown.

The PBMC fraction was derived from more than 8 ml of fresh peripheral blood. As the template, RNA transcripts were used to amplify TCR beta CDR3 regions. HTBI primers primed a first-round RT-PCR, and a second-round multiplex PCR followed. TCRdb re-called the multiplex PCR reads with MiXCR, one entry per CDR3 protein. Counted here are about 370,000 distinct CDR3 sequences, about 16% occurring once; the ten biggest clones make up 1.6%. Germline trimming cut 0 bases from V and 4 bases from J; bases unmatched to any gene: 8. Looked up from germline, CDR1 is MNHEY and CDR2 is SVGAGI. The CDR3 consists of 17 residues.

Source material: peripheral blood. The chain recombines TRBV6-5 with TRBJ2-7; 11 bases are a match to TRBD2. This sequence was found in a woman between 18 and 29 years old with Graves' ophthalmopathy. The CDR3 loop is CASSYSGGTSGGYEQYF. The DNA for the CDR3 is TGTGCCAGCAGTTACTCAGGAGGGACTAGCGGAGGGTACGAGCAGTACTTC.